This T cell receptor beta chain was retrieved from a study of OX40 agonist ivuxolimab in advanced cancers. In the study overall: Having had anti-PD-1, anti-PD-L1 or anti-CTLA-4 therapy before was allowed, and under 50% had some. Study-level results: In the 0.1 to 3.0 mg/kg range, CD4+ and CD8+ blood T cells had expanded clonally by week 6. The average count of expanded clones was higher among CD8+ T cells than among CD4+. Those patients achieving a partial response at 0.1-3.0 mg/kg showed among the lowest clonal expansion.

The CDR3 has 15 residues. Trimming removed 4 bases from V and 4 bases from J; junction bases left unmatched: 9. CDR1 SGHTA and CDR2 FQGTGA come from the germline V gene. The data were produced by immunoSEQ multiplex PCR, yet TCRdb's version contains in-frame clones alone and is incomplete. The data hold about 80,000 clones, with 83% observed a single time. With respect to this clone: Its specificity is unknown.

The TCR was taken from an adult with an advanced solid tumor such as melanoma, head and neck, liver or kidney cancer. The sample consisted of CD4+ or CD8+ T cells sorted from blood, taken in a trial of the OX40 agonist ivuxolimab. This chain uses TRBV7-3 with TRBJ2-5; 7 bases map to TRBD2. For the CDR3, the DNA is TGTGCCAGCAGCTACCAGGACGGGGAGGGAGAGACCCAGTACTTC. Translation: CASSYQDGEGETQYF.